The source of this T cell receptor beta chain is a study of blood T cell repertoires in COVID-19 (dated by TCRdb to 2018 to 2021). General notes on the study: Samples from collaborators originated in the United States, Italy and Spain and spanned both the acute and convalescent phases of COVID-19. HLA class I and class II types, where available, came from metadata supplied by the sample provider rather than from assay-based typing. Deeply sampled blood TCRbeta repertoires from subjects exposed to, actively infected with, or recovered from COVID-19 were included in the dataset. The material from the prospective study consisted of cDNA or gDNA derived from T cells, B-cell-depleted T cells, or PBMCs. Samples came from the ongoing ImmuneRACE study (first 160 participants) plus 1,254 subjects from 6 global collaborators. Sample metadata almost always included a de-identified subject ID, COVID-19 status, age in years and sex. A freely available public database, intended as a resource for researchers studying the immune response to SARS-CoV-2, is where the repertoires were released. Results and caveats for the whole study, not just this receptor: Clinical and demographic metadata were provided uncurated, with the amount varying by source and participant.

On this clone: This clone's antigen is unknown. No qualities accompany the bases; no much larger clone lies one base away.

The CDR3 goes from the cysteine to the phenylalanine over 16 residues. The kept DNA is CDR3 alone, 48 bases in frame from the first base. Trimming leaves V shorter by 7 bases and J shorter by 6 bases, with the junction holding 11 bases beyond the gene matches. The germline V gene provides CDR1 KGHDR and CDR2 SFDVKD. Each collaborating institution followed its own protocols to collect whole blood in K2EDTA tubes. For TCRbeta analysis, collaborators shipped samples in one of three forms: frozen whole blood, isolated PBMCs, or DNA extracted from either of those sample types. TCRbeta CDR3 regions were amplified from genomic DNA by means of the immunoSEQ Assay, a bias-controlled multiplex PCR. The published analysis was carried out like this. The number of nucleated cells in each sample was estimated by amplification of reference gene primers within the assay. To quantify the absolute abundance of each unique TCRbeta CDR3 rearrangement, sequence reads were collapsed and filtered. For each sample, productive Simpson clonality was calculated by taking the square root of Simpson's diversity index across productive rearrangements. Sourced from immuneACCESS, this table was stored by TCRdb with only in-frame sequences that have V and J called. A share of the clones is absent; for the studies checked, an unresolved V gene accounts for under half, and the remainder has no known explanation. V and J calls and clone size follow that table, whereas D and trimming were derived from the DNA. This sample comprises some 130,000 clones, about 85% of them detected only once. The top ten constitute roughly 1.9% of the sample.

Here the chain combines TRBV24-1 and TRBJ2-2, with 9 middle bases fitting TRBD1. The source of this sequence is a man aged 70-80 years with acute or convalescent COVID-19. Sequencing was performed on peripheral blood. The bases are TGTGCCACCAGCCGGGGACAGGGAGGTCGCGCCGGGGAGCTGTTTTTT. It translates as CATSRGQGGRAGELFF.